This T cell receptor beta chain came from a study of regulatory T cells after allogeneic stem cell transplantation (dated by TCRdb to about 2018). For context, the study as a whole: Patients were grouped by whether acute graft-versus-host disease developed within 100 days after stem cell transplantation. The study compared the TCR repertoire of regulatory T cells after allogeneic stem cell transplantation in patients who had acute graft-versus-host disease versus patients who did not. Fluorescence-activated cell sorting was used to isolate CD4+CD25+CD127- regulatory T cells from patient PBMCs. Conventional CD4+ T cells defined as CD4+CD25+/-CD127+ were also sorted and TCR-sequenced for comparison in the study. What the study reported, not specific to this receptor: No regulatory T-cell clones were found to be shared by all patients, and no significant correlation was observed between sorted cell numbers and the inverse Simpson index. Because the patient sample size was small, the findings needed to be validated in a larger cohort. Diversity of the conventional CD4+ T-cell repertoire was not significantly different between patients with graft-versus-host disease and patients without graft-versus-host disease. In non-GvHD patients, the top 10 regulatory T-cell clones took up a significantly larger share of the repertoire, which suggests expansion of presumably allo-specific protective clones. The regulatory T-cell TCR repertoire was less diverse and more focused in patients without graft-versus-host disease than in patients with graft-versus-host disease.

Trimming takes 3 bases from V and 10 bases from J, and the germline ends sit 21 bases apart. Inclusive of the bounding cysteine and phenylalanine, the CDR3 is 14 residues long. CDR3 DNA is the only sequence kept; it has 42 bases, read in frame from the first base. CDR1 and CDR2, looked up from the germline V gene (reference sequence), are DFQATT and SNEGSKA. The sample was run on an Illumina MiSeq. Reverse transcription of RNA was performed with the SMARTer RACE cDNA Amplification kit, after which the TCR beta CDR3 region was amplified. RNA from sorted cells was extracted with the RNeasy Mini Kit. Illumina paired-end sequencing was applied to the TCR beta amplicons. In the authors' own workflow: TCR repertoire analysis used MiXCR, VDJtools and the tcR R package. Diversity was quantified with the inverse Simpson index, and clones were binned as rare, small, medium or expanded by repertoire proportion. TCRdb reprocessing: public reads trimmed at Q25 with fastp, clones called with MiXCR, in-frame beta chains kept. CDR3 protein duplicates are merged, each entry listing the most common genes and DNA. TCRdb assigned the V and J calls; the authors' analysis was not used. Counted in this sample were fewer than 6,000 distinct CDR3 sequences; approximately 97% of them appeared once. Jointly, the top ten make up roughly 37% of the sample.

Interpreted using the paper, the time point label stands for: 30 days after allogeneic hematopoietic stem cell transplantation. At 30 days after allogeneic hematopoietic stem cell transplantation, peripheral blood mononuclear cells were collected from the patients. As to this clonotype: Its antigen is unknown. No base quality information exists; no much larger clone differs at one position.

The sequencing used sorted CD4+ T cells from blood (whether regulatory or conventional is not recorded), collected 30 days after allogeneic stem cell transplant. The sequence is built from TRBV20-1 and TRBJ2-5; the D gene is perhaps TRBD2, from 7 matching bases. The sequence was obtained from a human patient who had an allogeneic stem cell transplant, so the T cells may come from the graft donor. The CDR3 protein is CSASVGGPRKNQYF. The DNA sequence is as follows: TGCAGTGCTAGTGTCGGGGGGCCCCGGAAGAACCAGTACTTC.